One and the same sample provided the 30 T cell receptor beta chains below, sequenced in a study of yellow fever vaccine responses in identical twins. MiXCR was run by TCRdb on the RT-PCR reads, yielding one entry per CDR3 protein. Among 20,000 to 25,000 distinct CDR3 sequences, about three quarters were seen once, and the ten largest hold about 4.8%. Sequenced here: T cells from blood (PBMCs), unsorted or a sorted subset (not recorded which), sampled before or after yellow fever vaccination (not recorded which). The receptor set was obtained from a woman between 18 and 29 years old who received the yellow fever vaccine.

The rearrangement links TRBV4-3 to TRBJ2-3; D uncertain. Trimming removed 3 bases at V and 2 bases at J, with 9 bases between. Germline V lookup: CDR1 LGHNA, CDR2 YSLEER. This CDR3 contains 14 residues. In DNA form, the CDR3 reads TGCGCCAGCAGCCACCCTCTCATCACAGATACGCAGTATTTT. Translated, it gives CASSHPLITDTQYF.

The genes are TRBV20-1 and TRBJ1-4, with D unclear. This CDR3 region has 16 residues. V lost 0 bases and J lost 6, with 17 bases in between. Germline CDR1 DFQATT, CDR2 SNEGSKA (reference sequence). The CDR3 protein is CSARDLGVGWDEKLFF. The CDR3 bases are TGCAGTGCTAGAGATCTCGGGGTCGGTTGGGATGAAAAACTGTTTTTT.

V usage is TRBV13 and J usage is TRBJ1-1; D gene ambiguous. Trimming pared 1 base from V and 7 bases from J, leaving 7 bases between. The CDR3 is 12 amino acids. Germline CDR1 and CDR2: PRHDT and FYEKMQ (reference sequence). For the CDR3, the DNA is TGTGCCAGCAGCTTAGTAGGAGGTGAAGCTTTCTTT. Translation gives CASSLVGGEAFF.

The chain carries TRBV12-3 or TRBV12-4 and TRBJ1-1; perhaps TRBD1 as D (6 bases). Between the trimmed V and J ends, which lost 2 bases and 1 base, there was a span of 8 bases. The CDR3 covers 14 residues. The CDR3: CASSLRGRNTEAFF. The CDR3 DNA reads as TGTGCCAGCAGTTTAAGGGGGAGGAACACTGAAGCTTTCTTT.

This clonotype occurred once. This rearrangement joins TRBV2 to TRBJ2-7; tentative D call: TRBD1 (5 bases). This CDR3 has 15 residues. Germline lookup yields CDR1 SNHLY and CDR2 FYNNEI. Trimming removed 6 bases at V and 0 bases at J, with 15 bases between. The CDR3 loop is CASRRQQSISYEQYV. For the CDR3, the DNA is TGTGCCAGCAGGAGACAGCAAAGTATCTCCTACGAGCAGTACGTC.

The V gene is TRBV29-1, the J gene TRBJ2-1, with D possibly matching TRBD2 (6 bases). The germline gives CDR1 SQVTM, CDR2 ANQGSEA. The CDR3 consists of 13 residues. V was shortened by 4 bases and J by 4 bases, with 11 bases between the two germline ends. The CDR3 is CSVGQAGYNEQFF. DNA for the CDR3: TGCAGCGTTGGGCAAGCGGGTTACAATGAGCAGTTCTTC.

The chain couples TRBV4-1 to TRBJ2-1; a possible D gene is TRBD2 (6 bases). V lost 4 bases to trimming and J lost 3 bases, with 13 bases between them. Germline CDR1 reads MGHRA; CDR2 reads YSYEKL. CDR3 length equals 15 residues. CDR3 sequence: CASSPIRELYNEQFF. CDR3 sequence (DNA): TGCGCCAGCAGCCCGATACGGGAGCTCTACAATGAGCAGTTCTTC.

V gene TRBV5-1 combines with J gene TRBJ2-1; D unclear. The ends were cut back, 3 bases at V and 1 base at J, with 14 bases in the middle. The CDR3 loop spans 16 amino acids. CDR1 and CDR2 (germline): SGHRS, YFSETQ. The CDR3 nucleotides are TGCGCCAGCAGCTCCTATTGGGAAAAATCCTACAATGAGCAGTTCTTC. Protein: CASSSYWEKSYNEQFF. Using reference TRBV5-1 and TRBJ2-1 for the parts outside the CDR3, the full variable domain is KAGVTQTPRYLIKTRGQQVTLSCSPISGHRSVSWYQQTPGQGLQFLFEYFSETQRNKGNFPGRFSGRQFSNSRSEMNVSTLELGDSALYLCASSSYWEKSYNEQFFGPGTRLTVL.

The rearrangement joins TRBV18 to TRBJ2-5; tentative D call: TRBD1 (6 bases). Germline-derived CDR1 and CDR2 are KGHSH and LQKENI. This CDR3 region has 13 residues. Trimming removed 4 bases at V and 9 bases at J, with 15 bases between. The CDR3, as DNA: TGTGCCAGCTCACTGACGGACAGCCGGGCCCAGTACTTC. Residues: CASSLTDSRAQYF. The variable domain in full, with the rest retrieved from reference TRBV18 and TRBJ2-5, is NAGVMQNPRHLVRRRGQEARLRCSPMKGHSHVYWYRQLPEEGLKFMVYLQKENIIDESGMPKERFSAEFPKEGPSILRIQQVVRGDSAAYFCASSLTDSRAQYFGPGTRLLVL.

The V call is TRBV7-9, the J call TRBJ2-6; 9 bases align to TRBD1. V gave up 8 bases and J gave up 3 bases; unmatched junction bases: 14. This CDR3 contains 18 residues. Germline CDR1 reads SEHNR; CDR2 reads FQNEAQ (reference sequence). CDR3 sequence (DNA): TGTGCCAGCTCACCGGGGGACAGGGTTTTTTATGGGGCCAACGTCCTGACTTTC. Amino acids: CASSPGDRVFYGANVLTF.

J is TRBJ2-2 and V is TRBV5-1; no clear D. The CDR3 has 12 amino acids. V was cut by 5 bases and J by 0 bases, with 2 bases left in between. CDR1 is SGHRS, CDR2 YFSETQ, per germline. As DNA, the CDR3 is TGCGCCAGCAGACCGAACACCGGGGAGCTGTTTTTT. Protein sequence: CASRPNTGELFF.

This chain joins TRBV5-6 and TRBJ2-5; 9 positions agree with TRBD1. Trimming cost V 2 bases and J 4 bases; bases outside gene matches: 3. The CDR3 is 14 amino acids. The germline V gene encodes CDR1 SGHDT and CDR2 YYEEEE. CDR3 in DNA: TGTGCCAGCAGCTTCGACAGGGGGGGAGAGACCCAGTACTTC. It specifies CASSFDRGGETQYF.

V usage is TRBV9 and J usage is TRBJ1-1; D is ambiguous. The ends were cut back, 5 bases at V and 1 base at J, with 3 bases in the middle. Germline assignment: CDR1 SGDLS and CDR2 YYNGEE. CDR3 length equals 11 residues. The CDR3 is CASRPNTEAFF. The CDR3 DNA follows: TGTGCCAGCAGGCCGAACACTGAAGCTTTCTTT.

About this clonotype: Given the absence of the conserved phenylalanine or tryptophan at the CDR3 end, a read error is likely. V is TRBV3-1 and J is TRBJ2-2; no definite D call. The germline CDR1 and CDR2 sequences are LGHDT and YNNKEL (reference sequence). V gave up 0 bases and J gave up 3 bases, with 8 bases separating them. CDR3 length: 15 residues. The CDR3 bases are TGTGCCAGCAGCCAAGATTCGCAGTACACCGGGGAGCTGTTTTCT. Translation: CASSQDSQYTGELFS.

The V gene is TRBV14, the J gene TRBJ2-1; D unclear. The V end was cut by 0 bases, the J end by 4 bases, with 7 bases between. CDR3 length equals 14 residues. Germline CDR1 is SGHDN and CDR2 is FVKESK. In DNA, the CDR3 is TGTGCCAGCAGCCAAGATCTGGGATACAATGAGCAGTTCTTC. This sequence encodes CASSQDLGYNEQFF.

The chain links TRBV18 to TRBJ1-3; D may be TRBD1 (5 bases). The CDR3 has 15 residues. Germline loops: CDR1 KGHSH, CDR2 LQKENI. V lost 3 bases and J lost 6, with 15 bases in between. The CDR3 sequence is CASSPLGVVENTIYF. CDR3 sequence (DNA): TGTGCCAGCTCACCGTTGGGGGTAGTTGAAAACACCATATATTTT.

The gene calls are TRBV6-2 or TRBV6-3 and TRBJ2-5, with TRBD2 identical over 8 bases. The germline V gene encodes CDR1 MNHEY and CDR2 SVGEGT. This CDR3 spans 16 amino acids. J lost 0 bases, V lost 1 base, and 4 bases had no gene match. The CDR3 region is CASSYYTSGNQETQYF. As DNA, the CDR3 is TGTGCCAGCAGTTACTATACTAGCGGAAACCAAGAGACCCAGTACTTC.

The chain has TRBV7-6 and TRBJ1-3, with a possible D match to TRBD1 (5 bases). CDR1 and CDR2 from the germline V gene are SGHVS and FNYEAQ. The CDR3 covers 16 residues. Trimming took off 5 bases at V and 0 bases at J, with 14 bases between the two ends. The CDR3 nucleotides read TGTGCCAGCAGCCAGAGAGAGGGGTTCTCTGGAAACACCATATATTTT. It codes for CASSQREGFSGNTIYF.

This chain uses TRBV7-2 with TRBJ1-1, with D maybe TRBD1 (6 bases). From germline, CDR1 is SGHTA and CDR2 FQGNSA. The CDR3 runs to 15 residues. Between the trimmed V and J ends, which lost 2 bases and 5 bases, there was a span of 15 bases. The CDR3 spells CASSLPTYRETEAFF. DNA for the CDR3: TGTGCCAGCAGCTTACCTACCTACAGGGAGACTGAAGCTTTCTTT.

The chain employs TRBV2 and TRBJ1-5; TRBD1 aligns across 11 bases. Germline lookup yields CDR1 SNHLY and CDR2 FYNNEI. V lost 4 bases to trimming and J lost 6 bases; unmatched junction nucleotides: 2. The CDR3 extends over 14 amino acids. The CDR3 region has the DNA TGTGCCAGCAGTGGGACAGGGGGCGGTCAGCCCCAGCATTTT. Its translation is CASSGTGGGQPQHF.

The chain couples TRBV2 to TRBJ2-1, with 7 bases that match TRBD1. CDR1 and CDR2 (germline): SNHLY, FYNNEI. The junction had 10 bases not matched to a gene; V was cut back by 4 bases and J by 4 bases. The CDR3 extends over 16 amino acids. CDR3 protein: CASSVGTESVYNEQFF. DNA of the CDR3: TGTGCCAGCAGTGTCGGGACAGAATCGGTGTACAATGAGCAGTTCTTC. Full variable domain (missing parts from reference TRBV2 and TRBJ2-1): EPEVTQTPSHQVTQMGQEVILRCVPISNHLYFYWYRQILGQKVEFLVSFYNNEISEKSEIFDDQFSVERPDGSNFTLKIRSTKLEDSAMYFCASSVGTESVYNEQFFGPGTRLTVL.

The genes are TRBV6-4 and TRBJ1-6; a weak D match, TRBD1 (6 bases). The V gene lost 0 bases and the J gene lost 9 bases, with 12 bases spanning the gap. The CDR3 totals 15 residues. Germline CDR1 reads MRHNA; CDR2 reads SNTAGT. The CDR3 loop is CASSDSTGSGSPLHF. In nucleotides, the CDR3 is TGTGCCAGCAGTGACTCGACAGGTTCCGGTTCACCCCTCCACTTT.

This clonotype was picked up a small number of times. This chain connects TRBV5-4 to TRBJ2-7, with 7 positions matching TRBD2. CDR3 length: 14 residues. Germline CDR1 and CDR2: SGHNT and YYREEE (reference sequence). With 0 bases clipped from V and 5 bases from J, the junction kept 5 bases outside the gene matches. The chain's CDR3 is CASSLGGGNDEQYV. Written as DNA, the CDR3 is TGTGCCAGCAGCTTGGGGGGGGGGAACGACGAGCAGTACGTC.

This clonotype is a singleton in its sample. The CDR3 DNA sequence: TGTGCCAGCAGCCACCTGGGTAGGACCTACGAGCAGTACTTC. Amino acid sequence: CASSHLGRTYEQYF. This chain links TRBV3-1 with TRBJ2-7; no clear D gene. This CDR3 is built from 14 residues. Between the trimmed V and J ends, which lost 3 bases and 2 bases, there was a span of 11 bases. CDR1 and CDR2 from the germline V gene are LGHDT and YNNKEL (reference sequence).

J is TRBJ1-2 and V is TRBV5-1; D uncertain. The CDR3 is made up of 16 amino acids. Trimming removed 0 bases from V and 4 bases from J, with 16 bases in between. Per the germline V gene, CDR1 is SGHRS and CDR2 is YFSETQ. The CDR3 nucleotides read TGCGCCAGCAGCTTGGCCGGCAGATCGGGGAGCTATGGCTACACCTTC. It translates to CASSLAGRSGSYGYTF.

The chain carries TRBV6-1 and TRBJ1-1; the D is unclear. V was shortened by 4 bases and J by 1 base, with 7 bases between the two germline ends. The CDR3 has 13 amino acids. CDR1 and CDR2 from the germline V gene are MNHNS and SASEGT. CDR3 sequence: CASSVQENTEAFF. The CDR3 coding sequence is TGTGCCAGCAGTGTTCAGGAGAACACTGAAGCTTTCTTT.

J is TRBJ1-1 and V is TRBV5-6; tentatively, D is TRBD1 (6 bases). Trimming pared 4 bases from V and 9 bases from J, leaving 16 bases between. Per the germline V gene, CDR1 is SGHDT and CDR2 is YYEEEE. The CDR3 length is 13 residues. The CDR3 coding sequence is TGTGCCAGCAGCCTATCGAAGGGGGAGAAAGCTTTCTTT. Its translation is CASSLSKGEKAFF.

V is TRBV2 and J is TRBJ2-5, with D perhaps TRBD2 (5 bases). CDR3 size: 14 residues. With 0 bases removed from V and 5 bases from J, the gap between germline ends came to 10 bases. Germline-derived CDR1 and CDR2 are SNHLY and FYNNEI. CDR3 region: CASSEALASETQYF. CDR3 in DNA: TGTGCCAGCAGTGAAGCGCTTGCTAGCGAGACCCAGTACTTC.

V is TRBV13 and J is TRBJ2-4; 7 nucleotides line up with TRBD1. This CDR3 is built from 15 residues. The V gene end was trimmed by 6 bases and the J gene end by 0 bases; junction bases not matched to a gene: 5. CDR1 and CDR2 from the germline V gene are PRHDT and FYEKMQ (reference sequence). CDR3 residues: CASRAGTVAKNIQYF. The CDR3 coding sequence is TGTGCCAGCAGAGCCGGGACAGTAGCCAAAAACATTCAGTACTTC.

This CDR3 is CASSLAGGDYNEQFF. The CDR3 bases are TGTGCCAGCAGTTTGGCGGGGGGAGATTACAATGAGCAGTTCTTC. The genes are TRBV28 and TRBJ2-1; 8 bases match TRBD2. V shed 3 bases and J 4 bases; nucleotides not matched to a gene: 5. There are 15 residues in the CDR3. CDR1 and CDR2 from the germline V gene are MDHEN and SYDVKM.